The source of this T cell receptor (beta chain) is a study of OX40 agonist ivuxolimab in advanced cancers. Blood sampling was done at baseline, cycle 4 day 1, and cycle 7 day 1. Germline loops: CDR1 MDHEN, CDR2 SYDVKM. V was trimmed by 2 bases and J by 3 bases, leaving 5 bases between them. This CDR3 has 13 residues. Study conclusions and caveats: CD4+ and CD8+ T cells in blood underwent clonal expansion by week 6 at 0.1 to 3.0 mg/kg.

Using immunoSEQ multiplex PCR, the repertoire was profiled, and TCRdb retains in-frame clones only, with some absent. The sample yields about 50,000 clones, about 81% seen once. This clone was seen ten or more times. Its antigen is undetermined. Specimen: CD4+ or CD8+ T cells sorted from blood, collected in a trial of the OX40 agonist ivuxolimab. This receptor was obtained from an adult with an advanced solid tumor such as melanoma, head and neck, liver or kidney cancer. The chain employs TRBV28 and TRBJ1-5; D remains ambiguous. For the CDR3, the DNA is TGTGCCAGCAGTTTAAGCCACAATCAGCCCCAGCATTTT. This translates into CASSLSHNQPQHF.